This T cell receptor beta chain was captured by sequencing in a study of blood T cell repertoires in COVID-19. On the study more broadly: Sites in the United States, Italy and Spain provided acute and convalescent COVID-19 samples. Sample material is recorded as cDNA or gDNA derived from T cells, B-cell-depleted T cells, or PBMCs.

Here immunoSEQ multiplex PCR was the method, and the copy in TCRdb shows in-frame clones only, minus some. The sample gives under 250,000 clones, 90% to 95% of which show up once; more than 0.95% is in the top ten. V gave up 4 bases and J gave up 5 bases, with 9 bases separating them. The germline CDR1 and CDR2 sequences are ENHRY and SYGVKD. The CDR3 is made up of 13 amino acids. The table lists this clone with a few counts. The source of this sequence is a young man with acute or convalescent COVID-19. The chain joins TRBV10-3 to TRBJ2-1; no firm D call. The source material was peripheral blood. CDR3 DNA sequence: TGTGCCATCAGTGGGTCTGTAGACAATGAGCAGTTCTTC. As protein: CAISGSVDNEQFF.